The TCR beta chain under discussion was sequenced for a study of blood T cell repertoires in COVID-19. Method: immunoSEQ multiplex PCR; TCRdb's copy keeps in-frame clones and lacks some. The sample carries roughly 400,000 clones, over 75% recorded once. The germline V gene has CDR1 SQVTM and CDR2 ANQGSEA. This CDR3 region has 14 residues. Trimming cost V 6 bases and J 6 bases, with 20 bases left between them. The chain recombines TRBV29-1 with TRBJ1-2; D may be TRBD1 (5 bases). The TCR originated in a woman aged 18-35 years who had been exposed to COVID-19. The sample comprised PBMCs or T cells enriched from blood (not recorded which). CDR3 sequence reads: CSVEQPGGHDGYTF. The CDR3, as DNA: TGCAGCGTGGAACAACCGGGCGGACATGATGGCTACACCTTC.